The 24 T cell receptor beta chains listed next were all sequenced from one sample in a study of T cell responses to AZD1222 COVID-19 vaccine. TCRdb's table, derived via immunoSEQ multiplex PCR, lists solely in-frame clones and lacks some. This repertoire shows approximately 110,000 clones, roughly 90% found once; its top ten account for around 9.4%. The source material was peripheral blood, sampled on day 0 of AZD1222 vaccination. The receptors stem from an adult in good health.

V usage is TRBV21-1 and J usage is TRBJ2-3; the listed D gene, TRBD1, was not tested against the DNA. TRBV21-1 is recorded as a pseudogene. This CDR3 has 15 residues. The CDR3 nucleotides read TGTGCCAGCAGCAAAGGGGAAGGGGTCCCAGATACGCAGTATTTT. It specifies CASSKGEGVPDTQYF.

V usage is TRBV21-1 and J usage is TRBJ2-5; the table assigns TRBD2, which was not confirmed against the DNA. TRBV21-1 is an annotated pseudogene. The CDR3 is 14 amino acids. Here the CDR3 reads CASVTSGHQETQYF. The CDR3, as DNA: TGTGCCAGTGTTACTAGCGGGCACCAAGAGACCCAGTACTTC.

V and J are TRBV7-9 and TRBJ2-1; 7 bases line up with TRBD1. The trim removed 1 base at V and 7 bases at J, leaving 7 bases unmatched. Germline CDR1 reads SEHNR; CDR2 reads FQNEAQ (reference sequence). The CDR3 covers 15 residues. DNA for the CDR3: TGTGCCAGCAGCTTAGTAGGGGGCTTCCGGAATGAGCAGTTCTTC. Amino acid sequence: CASSLVGGFRNEQFF.

This clone showed up just a few times. The chain uses TRBV5-1 and TRBJ1-4; no firm D call. Germline V lookup: CDR1 SGHRS, CDR2 YFSETQ. Trimming pared 3 bases from V and 7 bases from J, leaving 13 bases between. This CDR3 is 14 amino acids long. The CDR3 DNA reads as TGCGCCAGCAGCTACGGAAATACCCGTGAAAAACTGTTTTTT. Translated: CASSYGNTREKLFF.

The chain links TRBV10-2 to TRBJ2-5, with a possible D match to TRBD1 (7 bases). Per germline, CDR1 WSHSY and CDR2 SAAADI. The CDR3 is made up of 14 amino acids. The V gene lost 3 bases and the J gene lost 6 bases, with 14 bases spanning the gap. The CDR3 protein is CASSDTGAGKTQYF. The CDR3 DNA sequence: TGCGCCAGCAGTGACACAGGGGCGGGAAAGACCCAGTACTTC.

This clone was observed once. J is TRBJ2-2 and V is TRBV4-2; D tentatively reads TRBD1 or TRBD2 (7 bases each). Germline V gene lookup returns CDR1 LGHNA and CDR2 YNFKEQ. Trimming left V 4 bases short and J 5 bases short, with 17 bases between. The CDR3 covers 16 residues. The CDR3 region is CASSPPGTAGTGELFF. The CDR3 region has the DNA TGTGCCAGCAGCCCCCCGGGGACAGCGGGGACCGGGGAGCTGTTTTTT.

The chain has TRBV5-4 and TRBJ2-1, with no clear D. From germline, CDR1 is SGHNT and CDR2 YYREEE (reference sequence). The CDR3 has 15 amino acids. V was clipped by 1 base and J by 8 bases, with 16 bases between them. The CDR3 region is CASSLKVGDRDEQFF. The CDR3 DNA is TGTGCCAGCAGCTTGAAGGTCGGTGATCGGGATGAGCAGTTCTTC.

The chain links TRBV6-2 or TRBV6-3 to TRBJ2-1; D gene ambiguous. CDR1 and CDR2 from the germline V gene are MNHEY and SVGEGT. This CDR3 has 11 residues. With 3 bases removed from V and 10 bases from J, the gap between germline ends came to 7 bases. This CDR3 reads CASSYPGEQFF. The DNA of the CDR3 is TGTGCCAGCAGTTATCCCGGGGAGCAGTTCTTC.

The rearrangement links TRBV28 to TRBJ2-1; D is undetermined. Looked up from germline, CDR1 is MDHEN and CDR2 is SYDVKM. This CDR3 spans 12 amino acids. Trimming removed 5 bases at V and 9 bases at J, with 11 bases between. CDR3: CASSRARREQFF. In DNA form, the CDR3 reads TGTGCCAGCAGTAGGGCCCGACGTGAGCAGTTCTTC.

The V gene is TRBV27, the J gene TRBJ1-2; D gene uncertain. The CDR3 runs to 14 residues. In germline, CDR1 is MNHEY, CDR2 SMNVEV (reference sequence). Trimming pared 3 bases from V and 3 bases from J, leaving 11 bases between. CDR3 sequence (DNA): TGTGCCAGCAGTTTCCGCAGGACCTACTATGGCTACACCTTC. Its translation: CASSFRRTYYGYTF.

This clone occurred a few times. V is TRBV30 and J is TRBJ1-5; D gene ambiguous. CDR1 and CDR2 (germline): GTSNPN, SVGIG (reference sequence). This CDR3 spans 13 amino acids. Trimming removed 3 bases from V and 5 bases from J, with 11 bases in between. DNA for the CDR3: TGTGCCTGGAGCGTAGGACGGGATCAGCCCCAGCATTTT. It specifies CAWSVGRDQPQHF.

The chain recombines TRBV6-4 with TRBJ2-1; 13 nucleotides agree with TRBD2. The CDR3 totals 16 residues. From germline, CDR1 is MRHNA and CDR2 SNTAGT. V shed 0 bases and J 9 bases; nucleotides not matched to a gene: 5. Here the CDR3 DNA reads TGTGCCAGCAGTGACTCAGGACTAGCGGGAGTGGGTGAGCAGTTCTTC. Protein product: CASSDSGLAGVGEQFF.

The rearrangement links TRBV6-5 to TRBJ1-2; D is undetermined. Trimming removed 4 bases at V and 1 base at J, with 13 bases between. Germline values: CDR1 MNHEY, CDR2 SVGAGI. The CDR3 length is 15 residues. This CDR3 is CASSSLAADNYGYTF. CDR3 sequence (DNA): TGTGCCAGCAGTTCCTTAGCTGCCGATAACTATGGCTACACCTTC.

The genes are TRBV19 and TRBJ1-1; 7 nucleotides match TRBD1. The germline V gene has CDR1 LNHDA and CDR2 SQIVND (reference sequence). The CDR3 consists of 14 residues. Trimming cost V 4 bases and J 8 bases; bases outside gene matches: 10. The CDR3 loop is CASSTSRQGIEAFF. The CDR3 nucleotides read TGTGCCAGTAGTACGTCGCGACAGGGTATAGAAGCTTTCTTT.

The chain carries TRBV6-5 and TRBJ2-4; D is possibly TRBD2 (6 bases). This CDR3 contains 13 residues. Germline V gene lookup returns CDR1 MNHEY and CDR2 SVGAGI. V was clipped by 2 bases and J by 6 bases, with 8 bases between them. Written as DNA, the CDR3 is TGTGCCAGCAGTTACGGGGGGTTAAACATTCAGTACTTC. Amino acid sequence: CASSYGGLNIQYF.

This chain joins TRBV6-2 or TRBV6-3 and TRBJ2-7; D may be TRBD1 or TRBD2 (5 bases each). The ends were cut back, 5 bases at V and 6 bases at J, with 20 bases in the middle. Germline V gene lookup returns CDR1 MNHEY and CDR2 SVGEGT. The CDR3 is 15 residues long. CDR3 sequence reads: CASSPRGQVGSEQYF. Written as DNA, the CDR3 is TGTGCCAGCAGTCCCCGGGGCCAAGTCGGTTCCGAGCAGTACTTC.

This clone was detected once. The chain carries TRBV15 and TRBJ2-5; D gene ambiguous. Trimming left V 5 bases short and J 5 bases short, with 9 bases between. In germline, CDR1 is LNHNV, CDR2 YYDKDF (reference sequence). The CDR3 sequence is 12 residues long. The CDR3 DNA reads TGTGCCACCAGCTATCCCGGGGAGACCCAGTACTTC. It translates to CATSYPGETQYF.

The CDR3 sequence: CASKIRGGGNSPLHF. DNA of the CDR3: TGTGCCAGCAAAATCCGGGGGGGCGGAAATTCACCCCTCCACTTT. The V gene is TRBV2, the J gene TRBJ1-6; D may be TRBD1 (6 bases). There are 15 residues in the CDR3. From germline, CDR1 is SNHLY and CDR2 FYNNEI. Trimming removed 7 bases from V and 7 bases from J, with 17 bases in between.

A few counts support this clone. The genes are TRBV19 and TRBJ2-7, with a weak D call TRBD1 (5 bases). Germline CDR1 is LNHDA and CDR2 is SQIVND (reference sequence). The CDR3 runs to 14 residues. V was trimmed by 4 bases and J by 4 bases, leaving 14 bases between them. The CDR3 here is CASSNLGAAYEQYF. DNA for the CDR3: TGTGCCAGTAGTAATTTAGGGGCCGCGTACGAGCAGTACTTC.

V gene TRBV10-1 combines with J gene TRBJ1-1; no clear D. Trimming pared 3 bases from V and 1 base from J, leaving 12 bases between. Looked up from germline, CDR1 is WNHNN and CDR2 is SYGVQD (reference sequence). The CDR3 consists of 15 residues. The CDR3 region is CASSDIRPANTEAFF. CDR3 DNA sequence: TGCGCCAGCAGTGATATTAGGCCGGCGAACACTGAAGCTTTCTTT.

The genes are TRBV7-2 and TRBJ2-7; D perhaps matches TRBD2 (5 bases). The CDR3 has 15 residues. Looked up from germline, CDR1 is SGHTA and CDR2 is FQGNSA. V lost 1 base, J lost 0 bases, and 10 bases lay in between. The chain's CDR3 is CASSLELGSSYEQYF. CDR3 DNA: TGTGCCAGCAGCTTAGAGCTGGGGAGCTCCTACGAGCAGTACTTC.

The chain joins TRBV5-6 to TRBJ2-7, with D perhaps TRBD1 (6 bases). The germline CDR1 and CDR2 sequences are SGHDT and YYEEEE. The CDR3 spans 15 residues. V gave up 4 bases and J gave up 4 bases, with 18 bases separating them. This CDR3 is CASSPQGTPLYEQYF. CDR3 DNA sequence: TGTGCCAGCAGCCCTCAGGGGACCCCGTTGTACGAGCAGTACTTC.

The rearrangement uses TRBV27 and TRBJ1-4, with unresolved D. The CDR3 has 15 residues. The V end was cut by 6 bases, the J end by 3 bases, with 14 bases between. Germline V CDR1 and CDR2: MNHEY, SMNVEV (reference sequence). The CDR3 bases are TGTGCCAGCAGGGAAAAGGGAGCAGCTAATGAAAAACTGTTTTTT. Translating gives CASREKGAANEKLFF.

Turning to this clone: Other DNA sequences within the sample encode an identical CDR3. This sequence joins TRBV18 and TRBJ1-1; no clear D gene. V lost 1 base to trimming and J lost 0 bases, with 6 bases between them. The CDR3 is 14 residues long. Germline V gives CDR1 KGHSH, CDR2 LQKENI. The CDR3 DNA reads TGTGCCAGCTCACCACAGGGCCTGAACACTGAAGCTTTCTTT. Translating gives CASSPQGLNTEAFF. Full variable domain (missing parts from reference TRBV18 and TRBJ1-1): NAGVMQNPRHLVRRRGQEARLRCSPMKGHSHVYWYRQLPEEGLKFMVYLQKENIIDESGMPKERFSAEFPKEGPSILRIQQVVRGDSAAYFCASSPQGLNTEAFFGQGTRLTVV.